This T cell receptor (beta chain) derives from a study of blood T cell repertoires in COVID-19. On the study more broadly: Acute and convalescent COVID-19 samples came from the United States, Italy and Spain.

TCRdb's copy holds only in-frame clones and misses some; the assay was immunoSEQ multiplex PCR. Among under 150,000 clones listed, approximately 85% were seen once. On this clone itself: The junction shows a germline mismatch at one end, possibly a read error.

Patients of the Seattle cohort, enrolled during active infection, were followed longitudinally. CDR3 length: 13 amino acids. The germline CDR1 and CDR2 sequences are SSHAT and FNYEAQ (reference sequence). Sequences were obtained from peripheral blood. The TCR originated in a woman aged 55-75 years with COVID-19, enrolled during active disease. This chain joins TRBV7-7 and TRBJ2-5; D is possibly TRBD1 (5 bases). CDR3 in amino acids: CASSITGGETQYF. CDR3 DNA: TGTGCTAGCAGCATTACAGGTGGGGAGACCCAGTACTTC.